Listed below are T cell receptor beta chains from one sample, sequenced in a study of OX40 agonist ivuxolimab in advanced cancers. TCRdb keeps only in-frame clones here, not all; method: immunoSEQ multiplex PCR. The profile shows around 130,000 clones, around 93% of them singletons. Sequenced material: CD4+ or CD8+ T cells sorted from blood, taken in a trial of the OX40 agonist ivuxolimab. Receptors originate from an adult with an advanced solid tumor such as melanoma, head and neck, liver or kidney cancer. Each CDR3 is given with its conserved first and last residue. The D gene is left open where the match is weak. Size is omitted from some rows. Given values are once, few, many or a class for expanded clones.

cdr3_aa,cdr3_nt,j_call,d_call,clone_size,v_call
CASSPLAGTYNEQFF,TGTGCCAGCAGTCCTCTAGCAGGTACCTACAATGAGCAGTTCTTC,TRBJ2-1,.,.,TRBV28
CASSPLPSGRGGQETQYF,TGTGCCAGCAGCCCCCTCCCTAGCGGGAGAGGGGGGCAAGAGACCCAGTACTTC,TRBJ2-5,TRBD2,.,TRBV7-3
CASSARGQLNTEAFF,TGTGCCAGCAGCGCCCGTGGACAGCTGAACACTGAAGCTTTCTTT,TRBJ1-1,.,.,TRBV9
CATARSGQANYGYTF,TGTGCCACCGCCCGTTCGGGACAGGCTAACTATGGCTACACCTTC,TRBJ1-2,TRBD1,.,TRBV6-6
CASSLERGLSPLHF,TGTGCCAGCAGCTTAGAAAGGGGGCTCTCACCCCTCCACTTT,TRBJ1-6,TRBD1,.,TRBV11-2
CASSRPGQGGEKLFF,TGTGCCAGCAGCCGCCCGGGACAGGGCGGTGAAAAACTGTTTTTT,TRBJ1-4,TRBD1,.,TRBV4-2
CASSQTGQGAFRTEAFF,TGTGCCAGCAGCCAAACAGGACAGGGGGCATTTAGGACTGAAGCTTTCTTT,TRBJ1-1,TRBD1,.,TRBV14
CASTQQGQEGVTEAFF,TGTGCCAGCACCCAACAGGGGCAGGAGGGGGTCACTGAAGCTTTCTTT,TRBJ1-1,TRBD1,.,TRBV2
CASRNSGRLNEQFF,TGTGCCAGTAGGAATAGCGGGAGATTGAACGAGCAGTTCTTC,TRBJ2-1,TRBD2,.,TRBV19
CAISLLAGDVNEQFF,TGTGCCATCAGCCTACTAGCGGGAGATGTCAATGAGCAGTTCTTC,TRBJ2-1,TRBD2,.,TRBV10-3
CASILPGQGFLSSYNEQFF,TGTGCCAGCATACTACCGGGACAGGGGTTCTTGAGCTCCTACAATGAGCAGTTCTTC,TRBJ2-1,TRBD1,.,TRBV5-5
CASSNLAGYEQYF,TGTGCCAGCAGTAACTTAGCGGGCTACGAGCAGTACTTC,TRBJ2-7,TRBD2,.,TRBV2
CSVGQSRGLNYGYTF,TGCAGCGTTGGACAGTCGAGAGGTCTTAACTATGGCTACACCTTC,TRBJ1-2,.,.,TRBV29-1
CASSQAEGGQYF,TGTGCCAGCAGCCAAGCGGAAGGGGGACAGTATTTT,TRBJ2-3,.,.,TRBV14
CASSLADTQYF,TGTGCCAGCAGCTTAGCAGATACGCAGTATTTT,TRBJ2-3,.,few,TRBV11-2
CAWGTGWDTGELFF,TGTGCCTGGGGGACAGGATGGGACACCGGGGAGCTGTTTTTT,TRBJ2-2,TRBD1,.,TRBV30
CASSKAPPEWKGRGQFF,TGTGCCAGCAGCAAAGCCCCCCCCGAGTGGAAGGGCCGGGGGCAGTTCTTC,TRBJ2-1,.,.,TRBV21-1
CASSGPGQRTEAFF,TGTGCCAGTAGTGGGCCGGGACAGAGAACTGAAGCTTTCTTT,TRBJ1-1,TRBD1,.,TRBV19
CASSIGGFSGQPQHF,TGTGCCAGTAGTATAGGGGGGTTTTCGGGTCAGCCCCAGCATTTT,TRBJ1-5,.,.,TRBV19
CASRSDRVQPQHF,TGTGCCAGCAGATCGGACAGGGTACAGCCCCAGCATTTT,TRBJ1-5,TRBD1,.,TRBV6-1
CASGLGPLFNEQFF,TGTGCCAGCGGGTTGGGACCGCTCTTTAATGAGCAGTTCTTC,TRBJ2-1,.,.,TRBV6-1
CASSLLEGGGAVTDTQYF,TGTGCCAGCAGTTTACTGGAGGGCGGGGGGGCCGTGACAGATACGCAGTATTTT,TRBJ2-3,TRBD2,.,TRBV28
CATIGVTDTQYF,TGTGCCACCATCGGGGTCACAGATACGCAGTATTTT,TRBJ2-3,.,.,TRBV10-3
CASSDLQIPGANVLTF,TGTGCCAGCAGTGACTTACAGATCCCTGGGGCCAACGTCCTGACTTTC,TRBJ2-6,.,.,TRBV2
CASNSGPPTDTQYF,TGTGCCAGCAACAGCGGGCCTCCCACAGATACGCAGTATTTT,TRBJ2-3,.,.,TRBV9
CASTEEGTDTQYF,TGTGCCAGCACCGAAGAGGGAACGGATACGCAGTATTTT,TRBJ2-3,.,.,TRBV2
CASSPGRASGANVLTF,TGTGCCAGCAGCCCAGGACGGGCCTCTGGGGCCAACGTCCTGACTTTC,TRBJ2-6,.,.,TRBV7-6